This T cell receptor beta chain appears in the sequencing data of a study of blood T cells in healthy people across ages. It was with a sample-barcoded 5' primer and a J-beta primer mix that a second PCR of about 6 to 12 cycles was run. Every single cDNA molecule received a tag from a template-switch adaptor with 12 random nucleotides. TCRdb fed the 5' RACE reads into MiXCR, producing one record per CDR3 protein. The sample lists around 990,000 distinct CDR3 sequences; 20% to 25% were seen once. Study-level findings and limits: Whereas aged donors had fewer naive CD4+ cells, long-lived donors had more of them and higher diversity.

The sample holds a few counts of this clonotype. Its antigen is unidentified. The junction does not match germline at one end; this may be a read error. This CDR3 contains 18 residues. Per the germline V gene, CDR1 is MGHRA and CDR2 is YSYEKL. These data were also filed under a second study, of T cells of mothers and their children. From that report: Nine systemically healthy Caucasian donors: three mothers, six children. Each mother gave over 8 million TCR beta CDR3 reads; each child, approximately 3.3 million.

This receptor was taken from a girl aged 2-10 years in good health. This chain connects TRBV4-1 to TRBJ2-5; D is possibly TRBD2 (6 bases). The J call may be mistaken, given a closer DNA end match to TRBJ2-1. The sample was blood. The CDR3 bases are TGCGCCAGCAGCCAAGTTGTTCGACGGGAGCGGTTCTACAATGAACAGTTCTTC. Amino acid sequence: CASSQVVRRERFYNEQFF.